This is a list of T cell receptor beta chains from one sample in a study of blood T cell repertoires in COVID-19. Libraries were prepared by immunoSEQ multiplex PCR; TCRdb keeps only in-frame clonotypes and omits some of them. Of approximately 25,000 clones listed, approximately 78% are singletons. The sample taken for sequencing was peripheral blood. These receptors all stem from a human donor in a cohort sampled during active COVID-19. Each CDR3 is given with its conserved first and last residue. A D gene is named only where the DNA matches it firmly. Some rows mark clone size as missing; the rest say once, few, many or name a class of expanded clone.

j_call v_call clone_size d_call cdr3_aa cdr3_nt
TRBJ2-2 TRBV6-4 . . CASSGADTGELFF TGTGCCAGCAGTGGAGCGGACACCGGGGAGCTGTTTTTT
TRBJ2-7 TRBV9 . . CASSPSTYEQYF TGTGCCAGCAGTCCGTCTACCTACGAGCAGTACTTC
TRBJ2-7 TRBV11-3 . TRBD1 CASTQGGRSYEQYF TGTGCCAGCACACAGGGGGGACGGTCCTACGAGCAGTACTTC
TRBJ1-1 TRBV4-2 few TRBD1 CASSPTGVNTEAFF TGTGCCAGCAGCCCGACAGGGGTGAACACTGAAGCTTTCTTT
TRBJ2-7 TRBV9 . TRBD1 CASSAQAGQGALGEQYF TGTGCCAGCAGCGCCCAAGCCGGACAGGGGGCCTTGGGGGAGCAGTACTTC
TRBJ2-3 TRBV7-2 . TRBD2 CASSFLAGGGRGDTQYF TGTGCCAGCAGCTTCCTGGCGGGGGGGGGTCGAGGAGATACGCAGTATTTT
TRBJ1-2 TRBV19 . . CASSTKTGFYGYTF TGTGCCAGTAGTACCAAAACAGGGTTCTATGGCTACACCTTC
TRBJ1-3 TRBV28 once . CASTPYPGNTIYF TGTGCCAGCACCCCCTACCCGGGAAACACCATATATTTT
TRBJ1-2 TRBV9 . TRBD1 CASSVEGGVYGYTF TGTGCCAGCAGCGTAGAAGGGGGCGTCTATGGCTACACCTTC
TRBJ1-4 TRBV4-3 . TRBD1 CASSQGDRREEKLFF TGCGCCAGCAGCCAAGGGGACAGGAGGGAAGAAAAACTGTTTTTT
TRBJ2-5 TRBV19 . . CASRGDTRGETQYF TGTGCCAGTAGAGGGGACACCCGGGGAGAGACCCAGTACTTC
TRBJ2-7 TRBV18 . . CASSPKGGPLNEQYF TGTGCCAGCTCACCAAAGGGGGGGCCGTTGAACGAGCAGTACTTC
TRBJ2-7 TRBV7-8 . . CASSLGIGQGLYEQYF TGTGCCAGCAGCTTAGGAATCGGACAGGGACTATACGAGCAGTACTTC
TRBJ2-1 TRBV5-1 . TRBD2 CASSSGVTSGPYNEQFF TGCGCCAGCAGCTCGGGGGTCACTAGCGGCCCCTACAATGAGCAGTTCTTC
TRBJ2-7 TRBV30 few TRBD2 CAWTRPGTSGRWAEQYF TGTGCCTGGACCCGCCCCGGGACTAGCGGGAGGTGGGCCGAGCAGTACTTC
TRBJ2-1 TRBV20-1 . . CSALGNEQFF TGCAGTGCCCTCGGGAATGAGCAGTTCTTC
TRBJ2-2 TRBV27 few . CASSLAGLNTGELFF TGTGCCAGCAGTTTAGCGGGGCTGAACACCGGGGAGCTGTTTTTT
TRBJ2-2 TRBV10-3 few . CAISDAGDTGELFF TGTGCCATCAGTGACGCAGGCGACACCGGGGAGCTGTTTTTT